This T cell receptor beta chain originates from a study of T-cell memory formation after mild COVID-19. Points from the study as a whole: Mostly located in CM and EM were contracting CD4+ clones, with contracting CD8+ clones located in EMRA. In pre-infection memory, a portion of responding clones appeared, which suggested that cross-reactive memory joined.

TCRdb itself ran the 5' RACE reads through MiXCR, one entry per CDR3 protein. The table includes 360,000 or so distinct CDR3 sequences, 28% detected once. Regarding this clonotype: Its target is not known.

The germline gives CDR1 PRHDT, CDR2 FYEKMQ (reference sequence). This CDR3 is 16 amino acids long. Losses at the gene ends were 5 bases for V and 5 bases for J; bases not matched to a gene: 9. The TCR originated in an adult woman who had mild COVID-19 (a few samples of this study predate the infection). Cell type and time point are not known. Source material: PBMCs or a T cell subset sorted from them (not recorded which). The V and J genes are TRBV13 and TRBJ2-1; 10 nucleotides line up with TRBD1. As DNA, the CDR3 is TGTGCCAGCAGCCCCCGGGACAGGGGCAACGACAATGAGCAGTTCTTC. Residues: CASSPRDRGNDNEQFF.